One sample yielded the 17 T cell receptor beta chains listed below, sequenced in a study of blood T cell repertoires in COVID-19 (dated by TCRdb to about 2020). The library was prepared using the immunoSEQ multiplex PCR assay. What TCRdb holds here is the immuneACCESS table cut down to in-frame rearrangements. Part of the clones is not present; checked against another copy, under half of the missing clones reflect an unresolved V gene, and the others are unexplained. In all, the sample holds fewer than 350,000 clones, and 88% of those were seen once. The ten largest make up about 9.8% of the sample. Sequencing used peripheral blood. Receptors were obtained from a man younger than 30 with active or convalescent COVID-19.

In its sample, this clone was seen a few times. The chain is built from TRBV4-1 and TRBJ1-1; TRBD1 agrees at 8 bases. CDR3 length: 13 residues. V lost 3 bases to trimming and J lost 6 bases; unmatched junction nucleotides: 3. Germline V gene sequence: CDR1 MGHRA, CDR2 YSYEKL. The CDR3 sequence is CASSHSGGPEAFF. CDR3 nucleotide sequence: TGCGCCAGCAGCCATTCAGGGGGCCCTGAAGCTTTCTTT.

DNA for the CDR3: TGTGCCAGTAGGGACTCGTTCTACGAGCAGTACTTC. It is translated as CASRDSFYEQYF. The chain combines TRBV19 with TRBJ2-7, with D possibly TRBD2 on 5 matching bases. The CDR3 loop spans 12 amino acids. With 6 bases removed from V and 3 bases from J, the gap between germline ends came to 9 bases. Germline V gene sequence: CDR1 LNHDA, CDR2 SQIVND (reference sequence).

This clone was observed many times. CDR3 in DNA: TGTGCCAGCAGCAAAAGGTCTAGTTTTGCCAAAGAGACCCAGTACTTC. Its protein product is CASSKRSSFAKETQYF. V gene TRBV21-1 combines with J gene TRBJ2-5; TRBD2 is the table's D call, not checked against the DNA. TRBV21-1 is assigned pseudogene status. The CDR3 is 16 amino acids.

V gene TRBV7-6 combines with J gene TRBJ1-6; 8 bases match TRBD1. CDR3 length: 17 amino acids. The trim removed 1 base at V and 9 bases at J, leaving 11 bases unmatched. The V gene's germline CDR1 is SGHVS and CDR2 FNYEAQ. The CDR3 bases are TGTGCCAGCAGCTTAGGCGGACAGGGTGGACCCCCTTCACCCCTCCACTTT. Protein sequence: CASSLGGQGGPPSPLHF.

This chain links TRBV19 with TRBJ1-4, with 11 bases that match TRBD1. The germline V gene encodes CDR1 LNHDA and CDR2 SQIVND (reference sequence). CDR3 length equals 15 residues. With 6 bases clipped from V and 7 bases from J, the junction kept 7 bases outside the gene matches. CDR3 amino acids: CASRTGQGVREKLFF. The CDR3 DNA is TGTGCCAGTAGAACGGGACAGGGGGTGCGTGAAAAACTGTTTTTT.

The rearrangement links TRBV4-1 to TRBJ2-3; TRBD2 might be the D (6 bases). The CDR3 totals 14 residues. V shed 4 bases and J shed 9 bases, with 17 bases lying between them. Germline assignment: CDR1 MGHRA and CDR2 YSYEKL. CDR3 sequence (DNA): TGCGCCAGCAGCCTTGGGACTCCGGGTCCGACGCAGTATTTT. Amino acids: CASSLGTPGPTQYF.

The rearrangement links TRBV10-3 to TRBJ2-7, with 7 nucleotides matching TRBD2. Germline-derived CDR1 and CDR2 are ENHRY and SYGVKD. V gave up 9 bases and J gave up 0 bases; unmatched junction bases: 14. The CDR3 sequence is 16 residues long. CDR3 protein: CAIRVLGTTNSYEQYF. CDR3 coding DNA: TGTGCCATTCGGGTCCTCGGGACTACCAACTCCTACGAGCAGTACTTC.

The chain combines TRBV5-6 with TRBJ2-7; a possible D gene is TRBD1 (5 bases). V lost 2 bases and J 10 bases, leaving 16 bases between the germline ends. Looked up from germline, CDR1 is SGHDT and CDR2 is YYEEEE. The CDR3 covers 13 residues. Written as DNA, the CDR3 is TGTGCCAGCAGCTTAGGGGCCTGGACGGACCAGTACTTC. Translating it yields CASSLGAWTDQYF.

The rearrangement joins TRBV21-1 to TRBJ1-2. TRBV21-1 corresponds to a pseudogene. This CDR3 has 19 residues. CDR3 sequence (DNA): TGTGCCAGCAGCAAGGAACCACCACGCCGGCGGGACTCTGACTATGGCTACACCTTC. Translating gives CASSKEPPRRRDSDYGYTF.

The J gene is TRBJ1-3, the V gene TRBV7-2; D perhaps matches TRBD1 (6 bases). The ends were cut back, 9 bases at V and 0 bases at J, with 12 bases in the middle. CDR1 is SGHTA and CDR2 is FQGNSA in the germline V gene. This CDR3 contains 14 residues. The CDR3 region has the DNA TGTGCCAGTTTCGTGGGGGCCTCTGGAAACACCATATATTTT. Its translation: CASFVGASGNTIYF. The complete variable domain, with remaining parts taken from reference TRBV7-2 and TRBJ1-3, reads GAGVSQSPSNKVTEKGKDVELRCDPISGHTALYWYRQSLGQGLEFLIYFQGNSAPDKSGLPSDRFSAERTGGSVSTLTIQRTQQEDSAVYLCASFVGASGNTIYFGEGSWLTVV.

This clone was detected only once. This chain uses TRBV7-9 with TRBJ2-7, with D maybe TRBD1 (5 bases). Looked up from germline, CDR1 is SEHNR and CDR2 is FQNEAQ (reference sequence). With 5 bases removed from V and 5 bases from J, the gap between germline ends came to 10 bases. The CDR3 length is 12 residues. CDR3: CASSRQGNEQYF. CDR3 nucleotide sequence: TGTGCCAGCAGCCGCCAGGGAAACGAGCAGTACTTC. The full variable domain, rest sourced from reference TRBV7-9 and TRBJ2-7, is DTGVSQNPRHKITKRGQNVTFRCDPISEHNRLYWYRQTLGQGPEFLTYFQNEAQLEKSRLLSDRFSAERPKGSFSTLEIQRTEQGDSAMYLCASSRQGNEQYFGPGTRLTVT.

This sequence joins TRBV2 and TRBJ2-7, with 7 bases aligning to TRBD2. Germline V gene lookup returns CDR1 SNHLY and CDR2 FYNNEI. The CDR3 extends over 16 amino acids. J gave up 2 bases and V 1 base, and 8 bases lay outside the gene matches. CDR3 sequence: CASSEGGAGPTYEQYF. The CDR3 DNA sequence: TGTGCCAGCAGTGAAGGGGGAGCGGGGCCTACCTACGAGCAGTACTTC.

The count of this clone is one. The V call is TRBV13, the J call TRBJ2-7; D is ambiguous. V shed 0 bases and J shed 4 bases, with 7 bases lying between them. Germline V gene data show CDR1 as PRHDT and CDR2 as FYEKMQ (reference sequence). The CDR3 loop spans 13 amino acids. The chain's CDR3 is CASSLGTTYEQYF. CDR3 sequence (DNA): TGTGCCAGCAGCTTAGGGACAACATACGAGCAGTACTTC.

This rearrangement joins TRBV2 to TRBJ1-2; 10 bases are shared with TRBD1. Germline lookup yields CDR1 SNHLY and CDR2 FYNNEI. This CDR3 region has 14 residues. Unmatched junction bases numbered 1, after V lost 6 bases and J lost 0 bases. The DNA of the CDR3 is TGTGCCAGCAGCGGGACAGGGGCTAACTATGGCTACACCTTC. The encoded protein is CASSGTGANYGYTF.

The rearrangement uses TRBV4-1 and TRBJ2-7; 7 bases fit TRBD2. The CDR3 is 15 residues long. CDR1 is MGHRA and CDR2 is YSYEKL in the germline V gene. J gave up 4 bases and V 6 bases, and 12 bases lay outside the gene matches. The chain's CDR3 is CASSAWGGSVYEQYF. The CDR3 DNA reads as TGCGCCAGCAGTGCTTGGGGGGGATCTGTGTACGAGCAGTACTTC.

V usage is TRBV7-2 and J usage is TRBJ2-3; 9 nucleotides line up with TRBD1. Germline CDR1 is SGHTA and CDR2 is FQGNSA. CDR3 length: 14 residues. Germline trimming cut 7 bases from V and 6 bases from J; bases unmatched to any gene: 8. The CDR3 DNA follows: TGTGCCAGCAACCGACAGGGGGTGGAGGATACGCAGTATTTT. Translating gives CASNRQGVEDTQYF.

The CDR3 sequence is CASSHQGTGGFYGYTF. CDR3 nucleotide sequence: TGCGCCAGCAGCCATCAAGGGACAGGGGGTTTTTATGGCTACACCTTC. The chain carries TRBV4-3 and TRBJ1-2, with 11 bases identical to TRBD1. Germline V lookup: CDR1 LGHNA, CDR2 YSLEER. Unmatched junction bases numbered 8, after V lost 3 bases and J lost 5 bases. The CDR3 has 16 amino acids.